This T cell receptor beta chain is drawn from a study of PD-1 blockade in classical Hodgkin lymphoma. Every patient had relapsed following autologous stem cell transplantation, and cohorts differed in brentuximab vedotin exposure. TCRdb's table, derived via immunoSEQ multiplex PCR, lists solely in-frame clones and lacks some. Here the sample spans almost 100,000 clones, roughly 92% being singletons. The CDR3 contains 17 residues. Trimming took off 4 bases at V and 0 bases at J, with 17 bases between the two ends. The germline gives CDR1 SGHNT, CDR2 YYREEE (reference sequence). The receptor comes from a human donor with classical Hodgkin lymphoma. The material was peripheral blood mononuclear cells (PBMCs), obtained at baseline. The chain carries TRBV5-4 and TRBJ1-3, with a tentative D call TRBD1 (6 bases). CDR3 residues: CASSGGGQIPSGNTIYF. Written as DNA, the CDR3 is TGTGCCAGCAGCGGGGGCGGACAGATTCCCTCTGGAAACACCATATATTTT. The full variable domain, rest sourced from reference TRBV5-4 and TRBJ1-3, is ETGVTQSPTHLIKTRGQQVTLRCSSQSGHNTVSWYQQALGQGPQFIFQYYREEENGRGNFPPRFSGLQFPNYSSELNVNALELDDSALYLCASSGGGQIPSGNTIYFGEGSWLTVV.